This T cell receptor (beta chain) was observed in a study of T cells in localized non-small cell lung cancer. Regarding the study as a whole: Only one tumor region went through sequencing, so heterogeneity may still be there. Median 57 top-100 tumor clones were shared with paired adjacent lung. Adjacent uninvolved lung tissue had the highest T cell clonality, exceeding tumor.

Notes on this clone: Its cognate antigen is unknown.

Germline CDR1 is SNHLY and CDR2 is FYNNEI. CDR3 length: 13 amino acids. V lost 6 bases to trimming and J lost 7 bases, with 12 bases between them. Sequenced by immunoSEQ multiplex PCR; TCRdb stores in-frame clones only, minus some. Of under 95,000 clones detected, 80% appear once; the ten largest clones hold 8% to 10%. The sequence came from a female donor over 55 with stage I lung adenocarcinoma. The specimen was peripheral blood, collected before any cancer treatment. The V gene is TRBV2, the J gene TRBJ2-2; D is possibly TRBD2 (5 bases). DNA for the CDR3: TGTGCCAGCAGGGCACCGGACTTCGGGGAGCTGTTTTTT. The encoded protein is CASRAPDFGELFF.